The TCR beta chain under discussion was sequenced for a study of Graves' ophthalmopathy and Graves' hyperthyroidism (dated by TCRdb to the late 2010s). Looking at the study overall: Peripheral blood was collected at initial diagnosis, before any treatment. Once sampling was done, hyperthyroidism patients were given methimazole at a starting dose of 30 mg daily, while ophthalmopathy patients were given high-dose intravenous methylprednisolone. A discovery set of about a hundred patients (approximately 45 ophthalmopathy, 60 or so stable hyperthyroidism) was enrolled to explore V-J signatures distinguishing ophthalmopathy from hyperthyroidism. For independent validation, a separate cohort was made up of 18 hyperthyroidism patients plus 17 patients who later progressed from hyperthyroidism to ophthalmopathy. The study used signatures of the TCR beta repertoire to tell Graves' ophthalmopathy apart from Graves' hyperthyroidism and to predict which patients would progress to ophthalmopathy. In roughly 6 hyperthyroidism patients, T-cell repertoires of thyroid tissue and blood were compared. In total, 135 blood samples were TCR-sequenced: approximately 42 ophthalmopathy, roughly 77 hyperthyroidism and some 17 hyperthyroidism-to-ophthalmopathy patients. What the authors observed across the whole study: Sample size was not statistically predetermined, and group allocation was not concealed from the investigators. Most expanded thyroid clonotypes with frequency above 0.001 were also detected in blood, suggesting blood repertoires may reflect the thyroid immune response. In validation, the model predicted ophthalmopathy progression with nearly 71% sensitivity and approximately 75% specificity; eleven to twelve predicted patients were CT-confirmed with GO in a median of 6.5 months. Ophthalmopathy was separated from stable hyperthyroidism by the 13-signature model with about 90% sensitivity and just under 84% specificity in cross-validation and with 80%/75% in the test set.

On this clonotype: Its specific antigen is unknown. Nothing much larger sits one base from this clone, and base qualities are not available.

TCR beta CDR3 regions were amplified from RNA transcripts for repertoire sequencing. The first round of RT-PCR was done with HTBI primers and the Qiagen OneStep RT-PCR kit, and was followed by a second round of multiplex PCR, then size selection and purification. The libraries underwent paired-end sequencing with 100 bp reads on an Illumina HiSeq2000. On the authors' methods: SOAPnuke was used for read processing, and reads with adapters, uncalled bases, a mean Phred below 15, or no exact constant-primer or identifier match were discarded. High-quality paired reads were merged with COPE v1.2.5. Unique nucleotide sequences were defined as clonotypes and aligned to IMGT TRB V, D and J references using MiTCR v1.1. Only V-J combinations with frequency above 0.0001 were analysed, covering approximately 99% of repertoires. For each V-J combination, a TCR clonal expansion and chaos score was defined as F50 clonal expansion divided by the chaos observed in the TCRdist matrix. Features were reduced by Welch's t-statistics and random forest to around 13 V-J combinations, which fed a naive Bayes classifier. The Morisita-Horn index was used to measure how similar the thyroid and blood repertoires were. TCRdb reprocessing: public reads trimmed at Q25 with fastp, clones called with MiXCR, in-frame beta chains kept. Every distinct CDR3 protein forms one entry, paired with its most common genes and DNA. The V and J calls here are based on TCRdb, not the publication. Across this sample there are almost 750,000 distinct CDR3 sequences, with roughly two fifths seen only once. The ten largest account for 44% of the sample.

The ophthalmopathy patients had moderately to severely active disease, with a Clinical Activity Score of 3 or higher, a NOSPECS grade of 4 or higher, and a disease duration of less than 3 months. Patients with other autoimmune diseases, uncontrolled infections, pregnancy or lactation were excluded. Clinical symptoms, serum thyroxine, TRAb, thyroid ultrasound and orbital computed tomography were used for diagnosis. Using Ficoll-Paque density gradient centrifugation, PBMCs were isolated from 9 to 10 ml of fresh peripheral blood. Total RNA was extracted using Trizol reagent, and RNA quality was checked on an Agilent 2100 Bioanalyzer. V was cut back by 4 bases and J by 6 bases, leaving a gap of 9 bases between them. As encoded in the germline V gene, CDR1 is ENHRY while CDR2 is SYGVKD. The CDR3 runs 12 amino acids, cysteine and phenylalanine included. The read is trimmed to its CDR3 DNA, 36 bases read in frame from base 1.

Sequenced: peripheral blood. Rearrangement joined TRBV10-3 to TRBJ1-1; the D segment could be TRBD1, given 6 matching bases. The clonotype was recovered from an adult man with Graves' ophthalmopathy. The DNA reads as follows: TGTGCCATCAGTGGAGGGGGGGCTGAAGCTTTCTTT. Translated, it reads CAISGGGAEAFF.